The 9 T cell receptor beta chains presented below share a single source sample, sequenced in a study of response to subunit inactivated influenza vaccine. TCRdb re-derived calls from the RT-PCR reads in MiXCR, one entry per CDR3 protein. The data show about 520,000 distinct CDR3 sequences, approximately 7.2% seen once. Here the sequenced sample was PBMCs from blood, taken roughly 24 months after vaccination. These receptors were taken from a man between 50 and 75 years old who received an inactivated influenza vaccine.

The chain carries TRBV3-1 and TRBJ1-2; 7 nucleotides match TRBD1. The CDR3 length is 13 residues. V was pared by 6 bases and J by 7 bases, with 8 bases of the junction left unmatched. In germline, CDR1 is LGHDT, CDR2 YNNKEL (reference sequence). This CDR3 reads CASSRRDSAGYTF. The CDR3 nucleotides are TGTGCCAGCAGTCGCCGGGACAGTGCTGGCTACACCTTC.

CDR3 sequence: CASSLGPVGINYEQYF. For the CDR3, the DNA is TGTGCCAGCAGCTTAGGTCCTGTCGGAATCAACTACGAGCAGTACTTC. The gene calls are TRBV7-8 and TRBJ2-7; D is unclear. Between the trimmed V and J ends, which lost 1 base and 3 bases, there was a span of 16 bases. CDR1 is SGHVS, CDR2 FQNEAQ, per germline. The CDR3 extends over 16 amino acids.

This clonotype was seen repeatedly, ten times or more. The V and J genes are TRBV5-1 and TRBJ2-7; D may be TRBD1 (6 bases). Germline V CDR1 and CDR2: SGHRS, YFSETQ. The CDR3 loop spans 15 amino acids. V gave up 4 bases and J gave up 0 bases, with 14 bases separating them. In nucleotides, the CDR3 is TGCGCCAGCAGCCATACAGGGTCGAGCTCCTACGAGCAGTACTTC. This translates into CASSHTGSSSYEQYF.

Here the CDR3 reads CASSERPETQYF. CDR3 nucleotide sequence: TGTGCCAGCAGTGAAAGGCCGGAGACCCAGTACTTC. The chain links TRBV2 to TRBJ2-5; D is undetermined. The CDR3 length is 12 residues. The V gene lost 2 bases and the J gene lost 5 bases, with 6 bases spanning the gap. Germline CDR1 reads SNHLY; CDR2 reads FYNNEI.

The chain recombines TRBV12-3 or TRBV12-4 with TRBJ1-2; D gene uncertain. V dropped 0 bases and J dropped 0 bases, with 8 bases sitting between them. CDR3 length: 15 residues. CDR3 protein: CASSLAGQANYGYTF. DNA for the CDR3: TGTGCCAGCAGTTTAGCGGGCCAAGCTAACTATGGCTACACCTTC.

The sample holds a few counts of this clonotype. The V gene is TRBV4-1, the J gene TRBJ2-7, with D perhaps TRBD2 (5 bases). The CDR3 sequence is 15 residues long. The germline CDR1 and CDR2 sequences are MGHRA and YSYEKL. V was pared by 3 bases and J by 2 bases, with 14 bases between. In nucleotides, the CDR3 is TGCGCCAGCAGCCAGATCAGACACGGGACCTACGAGCAGTACTTC. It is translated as CASSQIRHGTYEQYF.

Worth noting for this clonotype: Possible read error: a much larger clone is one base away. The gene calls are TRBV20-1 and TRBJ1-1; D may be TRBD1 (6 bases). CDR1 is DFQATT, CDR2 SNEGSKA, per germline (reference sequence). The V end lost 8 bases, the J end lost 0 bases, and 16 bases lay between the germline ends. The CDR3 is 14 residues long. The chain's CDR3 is CSTPRDNMNTEAFF. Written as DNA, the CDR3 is TGCAGTACTCCCCGGGACAACATGAACACTGAAGCTTTCTTT.

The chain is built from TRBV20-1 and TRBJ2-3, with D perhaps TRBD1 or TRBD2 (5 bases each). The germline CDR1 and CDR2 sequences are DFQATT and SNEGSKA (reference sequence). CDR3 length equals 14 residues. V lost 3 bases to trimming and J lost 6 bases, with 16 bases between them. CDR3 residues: CSARRSQGGDTQYF. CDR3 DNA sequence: TGCAGTGCTAGGAGGAGCCAGGGCGGGGATACGCAGTATTTT.

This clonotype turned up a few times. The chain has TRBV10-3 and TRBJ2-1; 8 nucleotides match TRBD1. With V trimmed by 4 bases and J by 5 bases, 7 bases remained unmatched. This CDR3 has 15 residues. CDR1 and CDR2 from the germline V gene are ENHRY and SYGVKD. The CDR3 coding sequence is TGTGCCATCAGTGGGGCAGGGGGCTATCACAATGAGCAGTTCTTC. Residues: CAISGAGGYHNEQFF.